This T cell receptor (beta chain) was recovered during a study of blood T cell repertoires in COVID-19. Study-level information: Spain, Italy and the United States supplied samples that represented acute and convalescent COVID-19. The cDNA or gDNA used as material had been derived from T cells, B-cell-depleted T cells, or PBMCs.

V lost 8 bases, J lost 1 base, and 3 bases stayed unmatched. The CDR3 spans 14 residues. Germline V lookup: CDR1 LNHNV, CDR2 YYDKDF (reference sequence). TCRdb keeps only in-frame clones here, not all; method: immunoSEQ multiplex PCR. Among 210,000 or so clones listed, around 88% were seen once. This chain uses TRBV15 with TRBJ2-2, with 8 bases lining up with TRBD1. What was sequenced was peripheral blood. The source is a man between 18 and 35 years old with active or convalescent COVID-19. CDR3 amino acids: CATLGTGNTGELFF. The CDR3 bases are TGTGCCACCCTTGGGACAGGGAACACCGGGGAGCTGTTTTTT.